This TCR beta chain was recorded in a study of cytomegalovirus exposure and HLA in healthy donors. Study-wide findings and caveats: Serostatus for CMV was the only available immune exposure information.

PCR involved 60 Vbeta and 13 Jbeta primers. The protocol was immunoSEQ multiplex PCR, while the TCRdb copy is restricted to in-frame clones and leaves out a portion. The sample consists of around 130,000 clones, 60% to 85% of them appearing once. Deletions cut 5 bases from V and 0 bases from J, with 4 bases between. The germline gives CDR1 SEHNR, CDR2 FQNEAQ (reference sequence). The CDR3 has 12 residues. As for this clone: No antigen is known for it.

The V gene is TRBV7-9, the J gene TRBJ1-1; D remains ambiguous. Sequencing was carried out using PBMCs. This clonotype was sampled from a young man in good health and CMV-seronegative. CDR3 sequence reads: CASSQMNTEAFF. The CDR3 region has the DNA TGTGCCAGCAGCCAAATGAACACTGAAGCTTTCTTT. The full variable domain, its missing parts supplied by reference TRBV7-9 and TRBJ1-1, is DTGVSQNPRHKITKRGQNVTFRCDPISEHNRLYWYRQTLGQGPEFLTYFQNEAQLEKSRLLSDRFSAERPKGSFSTLEIQRTEQGDSAMYLCASSQMNTEAFFGQGTRLTVV.